The next 11 T cell receptor beta chains were all read from a single sample in a study of control samples from healthy donors and cancer patients. The assay was immunoSEQ multiplex PCR, and TCRdb's table has in-frame clones only and misses some. The sample records roughly 120,000 clones, 90% being singletons. Source material: blood. These receptors were collected from a human donor in good health. The donor label of this sample is uncertain.

The table lists this clone with a count of one. The chain combines TRBV7-9 with TRBJ1-1; 7 bases agree with TRBD1. Germline CDR1 and CDR2: SEHNR and FQNEAQ (reference sequence). V lost 0 bases to trimming and J lost 1 base; unmatched junction nucleotides: 5. The CDR3 is made up of 16 amino acids. The CDR3 DNA is TGTGCCAGCAGCTTAGCCTACAGGGGCCCGAACACTGAAGCTTTCTTT. Amino acids: CASSLAYRGPNTEAFF.

The rearrangement uses TRBV6-6 and TRBJ1-1, with D maybe TRBD1 (6 bases). CDR3 length: 14 residues. Germline lookup yields CDR1 MNHNY and CDR2 SVGAGI (reference sequence). V lost 8 bases to trimming and J lost 0 bases, with 13 bases between them. CDR3 DNA sequence: TGTGCCAGCTCACTCAGGGGCTTGAACACTGAAGCTTTCTTT. This codes for CASSLRGLNTEAFF.

J is TRBJ1-2 and V is TRBV5-1; D not resolved. The CDR3 spans 15 residues. Per germline, CDR1 SGHRS and CDR2 YFSETQ. V lost 5 bases and J 4 bases, leaving 18 bases between the germline ends. The CDR3 protein is CASRPPGLSTYGYTF. CDR3 nucleotides: TGCGCCAGCAGGCCGCCGGGGTTATCTACCTATGGCTACACCTTC.

The chain employs TRBV9 and TRBJ2-2; D not certain. V lost 3 bases and J lost 3, with 9 bases in between. CDR1 and CDR2 (germline): SGDLS, YYNGEE. The CDR3 has 14 amino acids. This chain's CDR3 is CASSDGSYTGELFF. The CDR3 nucleotides read TGTGCCAGCAGCGACGGGTCGTACACCGGGGAGCTGTTTTTT.

The chain recombines TRBV6-6 with TRBJ2-1, with D possibly matching TRBD1 (5 bases). The CDR3 runs 16 residues. Trimming removed 2 bases from V and 1 base from J, with 12 bases in between. The germline CDR1 and CDR2 sequences are MNHNY and SVGAGI (reference sequence). This CDR3 reads CASSYGARSSYNEQFF. The CDR3 DNA is TGTGCCAGCAGTTACGGGGCACGAAGTTCCTACAATGAGCAGTTCTTC.

This clone appeared a few times. The chain has TRBV6-6 and TRBJ1-4, with 8 bases matching TRBD1. J was trimmed by 6 bases and V by 0 bases; bases with no gene match: 3. The CDR3 totals 15 residues. Looked up from germline, CDR1 is MNHNY and CDR2 is SVGAGI (reference sequence). The CDR3 sequence: CASSYSPGGDEKLFF. CDR3 nucleotide sequence: TGTGCCAGCAGTTACTCACCAGGGGGCGATGAAAAACTGTTTTTT.

This clone appeared a single time. This sequence joins TRBV3-1 (or the pseudogene TRBV3-2) and TRBJ1-1; 7 bases fit TRBD1. J gave up 0 bases and V 4 bases, and 8 bases lay outside the gene matches. The CDR3 is 16 amino acids. From germline, CDR1 is LGHDT and CDR2 YNNKEL (reference sequence). The CDR3 reads CASSRMEGTVNTEAFF. The CDR3 nucleotides read TGTGCCAGCAGCCGTATGGAGGGGACAGTGAACACTGAAGCTTTCTTT.

This clone was observed a single time. The gene calls are TRBV20-1 and TRBJ2-5; a possible D gene is TRBD1 (6 bases). CDR3 length equals 15 residues. The germline V gene encodes CDR1 DFQATT and CDR2 SNEGSKA (reference sequence). V shed 3 bases and J shed 2 bases, with 16 bases lying between them. CDR3 nucleotides: TGCAGTGCTAGTACCGGACAGCGCGATCAAGAGACCCAGTACTTC. This gives the protein CSASTGQRDQETQYF.

This chain joins TRBV24-1 and TRBJ2-3; 10 positions match TRBD2. J gave up 5 bases and V 9 bases, and 4 bases lay outside the gene matches. CDR1 is KGHDR and CDR2 is SFDVKD in the germline V gene. This CDR3 comprises 13 residues. The CDR3 bases are TGTGCCACCGGGCGGACTAGCGGAGATACGCAGTATTTT. This gives the protein CATGRTSGDTQYF.

The chain couples TRBV2 to TRBJ1-2; no firm D call. The germline V and J ends were trimmed by 6 bases and 8 bases, with 10 bases remaining between them. The CDR3 sequence is 11 residues long. Germline V lookup: CDR1 SNHLY, CDR2 FYNNEI. The DNA of the CDR3 is TGTGCCAGCAGGGCTCAGGCGGGCTACACCTTC. This sequence encodes CASRAQAGYTF.

The V and J genes are TRBV10-3 and TRBJ2-1; the D is unclear. V lost 5 bases and J lost 4, with 9 bases in between. The germline gives CDR1 ENHRY, CDR2 SYGVKD. The CDR3 has 13 amino acids. The CDR3 region has the DNA TGTGCCATCAGTAGTAAGGATTACAATGAGCAGTTCTTC. This gives the protein CAISSKDYNEQFF.